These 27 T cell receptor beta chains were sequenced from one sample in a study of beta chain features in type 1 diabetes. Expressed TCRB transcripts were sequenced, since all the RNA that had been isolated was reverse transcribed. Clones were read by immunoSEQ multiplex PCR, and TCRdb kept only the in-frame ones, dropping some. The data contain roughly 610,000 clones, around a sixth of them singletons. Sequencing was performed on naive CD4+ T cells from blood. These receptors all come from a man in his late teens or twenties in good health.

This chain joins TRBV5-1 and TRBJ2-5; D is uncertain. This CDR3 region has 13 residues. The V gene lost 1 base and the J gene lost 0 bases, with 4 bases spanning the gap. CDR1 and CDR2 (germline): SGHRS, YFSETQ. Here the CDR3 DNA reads TGCGCCAGCAGCTTGAGGTACCAAGAGACCCAGTACTTC. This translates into CASSLRYQETQYF.

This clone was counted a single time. The CDR3 is CASSLARTGQGYGYTF. The DNA for the CDR3 is TGTGCCAGCAGTTTGGCGAGGACGGGACAGGGCTATGGCTACACCTTC. The chain combines TRBV28 with TRBJ1-2; TRBD1 aligns across 9 bases. The germline V gene encodes CDR1 MDHEN and CDR2 SYDVKM. The CDR3 is 16 amino acids. With 3 bases clipped from V and 4 bases from J, the junction kept 9 bases outside the gene matches.

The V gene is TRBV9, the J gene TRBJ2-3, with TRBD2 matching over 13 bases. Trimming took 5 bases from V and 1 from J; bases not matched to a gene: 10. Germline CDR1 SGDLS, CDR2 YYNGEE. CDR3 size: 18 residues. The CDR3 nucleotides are TGTGCCAGCAGGCCGACCGGGACTAGCGGGATGGGCACAGATACGCAGTATTTT. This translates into CASRPTGTSGMGTDTQYF.

The CDR3 sequence is CASSRGTSGLYEQYF. CDR3 sequence (DNA): TGTGCCAGCAGCCGGGGGACTAGCGGACTCTACGAGCAGTACTTC. The gene calls are TRBV7-2 and TRBJ2-7; TRBD2 aligns across 11 bases. The V and J ends lost 5 bases and 3 bases, in that order; junction bases with no gene match: 6. CDR3 length: 15 residues. Germline V gene data show CDR1 as SGHTA and CDR2 as FQGNSA.

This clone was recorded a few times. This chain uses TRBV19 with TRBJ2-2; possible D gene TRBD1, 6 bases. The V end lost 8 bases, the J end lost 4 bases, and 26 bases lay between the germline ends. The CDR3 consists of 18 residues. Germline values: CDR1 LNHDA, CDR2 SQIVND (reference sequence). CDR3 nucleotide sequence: TGTGCCAGTCCTGAATTGCGATTGTCGGACAGTTTCACCGGGGAGCTGTTTTTT. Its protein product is CASPELRLSDSFTGELFF.

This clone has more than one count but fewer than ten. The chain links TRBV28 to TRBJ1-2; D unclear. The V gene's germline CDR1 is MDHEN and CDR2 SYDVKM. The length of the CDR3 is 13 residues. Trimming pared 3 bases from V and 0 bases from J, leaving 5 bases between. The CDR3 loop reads CASSFPPNYGYTF. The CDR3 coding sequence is TGTGCCAGCAGTTTTCCGCCTAACTATGGCTACACCTTC.

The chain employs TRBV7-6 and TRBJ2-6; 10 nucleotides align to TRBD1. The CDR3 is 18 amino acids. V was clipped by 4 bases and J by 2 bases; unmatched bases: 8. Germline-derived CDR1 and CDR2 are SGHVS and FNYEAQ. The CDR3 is CASSSRQGASTGANVLTF. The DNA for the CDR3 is TGTGCCAGCAGCTCCCGACAGGGGGCGTCAACTGGGGCCAACGTCCTGACTTTC.

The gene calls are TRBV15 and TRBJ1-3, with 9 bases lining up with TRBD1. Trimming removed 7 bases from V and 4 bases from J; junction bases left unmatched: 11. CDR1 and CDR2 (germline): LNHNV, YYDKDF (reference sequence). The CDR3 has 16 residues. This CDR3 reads CATTTGTGRRGNTIYF. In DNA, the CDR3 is TGTGCCACCACCACTGGGACAGGGAGGAGAGGAAACACCATATATTTT.

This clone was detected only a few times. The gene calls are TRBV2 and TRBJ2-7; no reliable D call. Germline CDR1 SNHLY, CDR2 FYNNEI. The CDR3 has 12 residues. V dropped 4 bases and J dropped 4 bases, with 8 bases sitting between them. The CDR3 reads CASSALKYEQYF. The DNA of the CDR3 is TGTGCCAGCAGTGCTTTAAAGTACGAGCAGTACTTC.

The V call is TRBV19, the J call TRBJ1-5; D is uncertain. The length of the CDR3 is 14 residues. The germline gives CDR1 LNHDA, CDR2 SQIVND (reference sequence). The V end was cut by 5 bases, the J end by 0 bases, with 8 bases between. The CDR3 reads CASSWANSNQPQHF. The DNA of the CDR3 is TGTGCCAGTAGTTGGGCAAATAGCAATCAGCCCCAGCATTTT.

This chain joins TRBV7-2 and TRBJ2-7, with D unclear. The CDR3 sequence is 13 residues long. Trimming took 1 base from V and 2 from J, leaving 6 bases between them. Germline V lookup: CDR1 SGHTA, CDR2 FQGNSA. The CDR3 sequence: CASSLVSTYEQYF. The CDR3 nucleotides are TGTGCCAGCAGCTTAGTTTCCACCTACGAGCAGTACTTC.

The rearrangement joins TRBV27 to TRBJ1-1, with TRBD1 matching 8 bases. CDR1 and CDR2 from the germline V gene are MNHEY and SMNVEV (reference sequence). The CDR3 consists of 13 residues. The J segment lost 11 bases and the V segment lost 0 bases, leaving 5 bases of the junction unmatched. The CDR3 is CASSLSRTGLAFF. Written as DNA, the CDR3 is TGTGCCAGCAGTTTATCCCGGACAGGGTTGGCTTTCTTT.

The CDR3 DNA is TGTGCCACCACTTCGATAGGACAGGGCCTTTCCTACGAGCAGTACTTC. Translation gives CATTSIGQGLSYEQYF. The J gene is TRBJ2-7, the V gene TRBV6-6; 8 nucleotides agree with TRBD1. After removal of 10 bases from V and 1 base from J, the junction contained 15 bases not matched to a gene. Looked up from germline, CDR1 is MNHNY and CDR2 is SVGAGI (reference sequence). This CDR3 has 16 amino acids.

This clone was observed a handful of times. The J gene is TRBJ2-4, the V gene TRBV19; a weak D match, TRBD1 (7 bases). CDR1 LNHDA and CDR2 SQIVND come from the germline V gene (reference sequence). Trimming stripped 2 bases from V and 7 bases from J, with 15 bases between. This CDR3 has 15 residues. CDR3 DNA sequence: TGTGCCAGTAGTATACGTCGCCAGGGGGGCAACATTCAGTACTTC. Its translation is CASSIRRQGGNIQYF.

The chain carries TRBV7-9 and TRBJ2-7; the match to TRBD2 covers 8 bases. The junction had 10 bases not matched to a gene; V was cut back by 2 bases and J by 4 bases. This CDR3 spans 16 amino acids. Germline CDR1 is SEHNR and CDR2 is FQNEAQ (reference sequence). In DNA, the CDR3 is TGTGCCAGCAGCTTATTAGGGGACGGCGGGAGGTACGAGCAGTACTTC. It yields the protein CASSLLGDGGRYEQYF.

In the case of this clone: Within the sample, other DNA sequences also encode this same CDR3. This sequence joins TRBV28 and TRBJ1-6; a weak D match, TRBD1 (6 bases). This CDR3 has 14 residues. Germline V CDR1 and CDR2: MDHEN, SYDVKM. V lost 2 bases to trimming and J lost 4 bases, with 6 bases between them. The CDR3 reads CASSLQGYNSPLHF. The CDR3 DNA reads TGTGCCAGCAGTTTACAGGGGTATAATTCACCCCTCCACTTT.

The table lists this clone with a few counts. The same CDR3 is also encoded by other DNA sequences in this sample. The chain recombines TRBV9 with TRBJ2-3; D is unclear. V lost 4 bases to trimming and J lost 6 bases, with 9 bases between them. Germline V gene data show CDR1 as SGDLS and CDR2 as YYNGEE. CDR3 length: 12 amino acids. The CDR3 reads CASSILGDTQYF. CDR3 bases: TGTGCCAGCAGCATCCTAGGCGATACGCAGTATTTT.

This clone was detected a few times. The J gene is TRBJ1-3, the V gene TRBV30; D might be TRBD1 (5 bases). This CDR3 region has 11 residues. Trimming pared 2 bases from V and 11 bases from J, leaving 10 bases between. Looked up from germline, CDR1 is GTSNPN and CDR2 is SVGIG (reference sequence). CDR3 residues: CAWSTGASIYF. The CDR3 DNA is TGTGCCTGGAGTACTGGGGCGTCCATATATTTT.

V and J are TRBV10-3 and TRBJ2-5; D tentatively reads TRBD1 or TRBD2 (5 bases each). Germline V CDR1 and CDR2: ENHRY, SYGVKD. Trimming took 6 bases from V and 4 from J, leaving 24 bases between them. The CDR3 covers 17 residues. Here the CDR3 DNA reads TGTGCCATCAGACCCTCCGGGACCTGGGGAAATCGAGAGACCCAGTACTTC. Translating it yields CAIRPSGTWGNRETQYF.

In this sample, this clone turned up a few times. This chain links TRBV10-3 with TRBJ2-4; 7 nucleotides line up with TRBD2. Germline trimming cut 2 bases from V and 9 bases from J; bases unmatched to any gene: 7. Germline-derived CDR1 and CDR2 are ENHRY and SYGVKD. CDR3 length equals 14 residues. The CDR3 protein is CAISETSEEGIQYF. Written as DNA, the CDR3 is TGTGCCATCAGTGAGACTAGCGAAGAGGGCATTCAGTACTTC.

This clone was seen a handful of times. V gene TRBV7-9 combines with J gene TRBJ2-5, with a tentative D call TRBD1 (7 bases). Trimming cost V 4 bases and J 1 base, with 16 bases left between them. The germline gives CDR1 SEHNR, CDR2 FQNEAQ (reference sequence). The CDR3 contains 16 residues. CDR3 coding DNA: TGTGCCAGCAGCTCCCAGGGGGGCCCCATCCAAGAGACCCAGTACTTC. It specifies CASSSQGGPIQETQYF.

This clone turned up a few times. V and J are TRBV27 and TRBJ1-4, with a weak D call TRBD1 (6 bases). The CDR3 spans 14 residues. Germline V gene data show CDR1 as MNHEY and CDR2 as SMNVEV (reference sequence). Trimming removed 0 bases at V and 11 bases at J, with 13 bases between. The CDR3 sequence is CASSLSLPTGKLFF. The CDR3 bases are TGTGCCAGCAGTTTATCCCTTCCAACAGGGAAACTGTTTTTT.

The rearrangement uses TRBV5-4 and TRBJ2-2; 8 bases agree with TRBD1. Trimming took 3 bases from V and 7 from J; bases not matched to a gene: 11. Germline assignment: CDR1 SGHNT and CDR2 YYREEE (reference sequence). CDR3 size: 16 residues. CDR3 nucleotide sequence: TGTGCCAGCAGCTCTGGTCCAGGGGGCGCCGGCGGGGAGCTGTTTTTT. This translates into CASSSGPGGAGGELFF.

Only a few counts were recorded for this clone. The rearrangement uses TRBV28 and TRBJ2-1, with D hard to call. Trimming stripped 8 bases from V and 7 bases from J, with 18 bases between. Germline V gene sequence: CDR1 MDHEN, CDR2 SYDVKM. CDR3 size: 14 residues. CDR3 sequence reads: CASGWGRMRNEQFF. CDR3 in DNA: TGTGCCAGCGGCTGGGGTAGGATGAGGAATGAGCAGTTCTTC. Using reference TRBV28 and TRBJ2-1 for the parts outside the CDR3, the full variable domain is DVKVTQSSRYLVKRTGEKVFLECVQDMDHENMFWYRQDPGLGLRLIYFSYDVKMKEKGDIPEGYSVSREKKERFSLILESASTNQTSMYLCASGWGRMRNEQFFGPGTRLTVL.

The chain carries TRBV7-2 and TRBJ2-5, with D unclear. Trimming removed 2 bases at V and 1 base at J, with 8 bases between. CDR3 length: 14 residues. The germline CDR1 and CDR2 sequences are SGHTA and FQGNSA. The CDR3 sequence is CASSLSRFQETQYF. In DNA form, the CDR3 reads TGTGCCAGCAGCTTATCGCGGTTCCAAGAGACCCAGTACTTC.

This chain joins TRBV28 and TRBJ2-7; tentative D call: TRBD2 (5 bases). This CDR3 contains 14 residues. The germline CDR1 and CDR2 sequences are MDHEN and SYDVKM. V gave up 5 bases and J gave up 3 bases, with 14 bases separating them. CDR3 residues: CASSPRTLGYEQYF. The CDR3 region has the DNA TGTGCCAGCAGTCCACGGACTCTAGGCTACGAGCAGTACTTC.

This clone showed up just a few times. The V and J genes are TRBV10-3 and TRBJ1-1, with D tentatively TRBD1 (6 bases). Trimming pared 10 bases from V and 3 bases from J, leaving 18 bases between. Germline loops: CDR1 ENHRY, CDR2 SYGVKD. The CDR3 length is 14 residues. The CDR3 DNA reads TGTGCCAGCCAGGGGTTGAAATCGGACACTGAAGCTTTCTTT. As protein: CASQGLKSDTEAFF.